This T cell receptor (beta chain) is from a study of blood T cell repertoires in COVID-19. V was shortened by 4 bases and J by 5 bases, with 10 bases between the two germline ends. The V gene's germline CDR1 is SGHDT and CDR2 YYEEEE. This CDR3 is built from 13 residues. The method was immunoSEQ multiplex PCR; TCRdb's version includes in-frame clones alone and lacks a portion of them. The table shows about 320,000 clones, with 85% to 95% occurring only once. V and J are TRBV5-6 and TRBJ1-5; a weak D match, TRBD1 (5 bases). This sequence originates from a woman younger than 45 who had been exposed to COVID-19. Sequencing used PBMCs or T cells enriched from blood (not recorded which). The CDR3, as DNA: TGTGCCAGCAGCCCTGGGGGGGATCAGCCCCAGCATTTT. Translating it yields CASSPGGDQPQHF.